The rows below give T cell receptor beta chains drawn from one sample of a study of T cell repertoires in cytomegalovirus infection. TCRdb called the reads again in MiXCR, with one record for every CDR3 protein. The repertoire includes about 740,000 distinct CDR3 sequences, 35% to 45% of them detected once, and 2.8% sits in the top ten. The source material was PBMCs. The receptors were sampled from a human donor in good health (CMV status not recorded). Some clones in this sample may be carry-over from other donors' samples. Each CDR3 is given with its conserved first and last residue. Fields, in order: J gene, V gene, CDR3 protein.

TRBJ2-7,TRBV4-2,CASSQGPVYEQYF
TRBJ2-1,TRBV29-1,CSPTRGSYNEQFF
TRBJ2-1,TRBV6-2/TRBV6-3,CASSYAIATSGYNEQFF
TRBJ1-6,TRBV15,CATSRDGTGQGLFYNSPLHF
TRBJ1-5,TRBV4-2,CASSQGTPQTYNQPQHF
TRBJ1-2,TRBV12-3/TRBV12-4,CASGNMYGYTF
TRBJ2-2,TRBV19,CASSTGATGRTGELFF
TRBJ2-7,TRBV2,CASNSPGADEQYF
TRBJ2-5,TRBV12-3/TRBV12-4,CASGRLRVPQYF
TRBJ2-1,TRBV30,CAWSVSAYNEQFF
TRBJ2-7,TRBV7-2,CASSLFGGAVYEQYF
TRBJ2-5,TRBV7-6,CAGSLDGSLGTDTYF
TRBJ2-3,TRBV7-9,CASSDHRDILTDTQYF
TRBJ2-2,TRBV7-2,CASSRRTSGRDWNTGELFF
TRBJ1-3,TRBV6-6,CASSSSGSLGNTIYF
TRBJ2-7,TRBV28,CASSGRASGTLSYEQYF
TRBJ1-5,TRBV6-6,CASSSDGDSNQPQHF
TRBJ2-1,TRBV10-3,CATTAPGQGYNEQFF
TRBJ2-7,TRBV7-9,CASSTYVSGEQYF
TRBJ1-4,TRBV29-1,CSVVLVGGSNEKLFF
TRBJ2-7,TRBV28,CASSRRGFSSYEQYF
TRBJ1-5,TRBV10-3,CATRPYTGGGYQPQHF
TRBJ2-1,TRBV24-1,CATSSSVDEQFF
TRBJ2-7,TRBV28,CASSSVSEQYF
TRBJ1-1,TRBV7-2,CASSRRWGTYTEAFF
TRBJ2-5,TRBV7-2,CASSPEGAGIETQYF
TRBJ2-7,TRBV27,CASSLFWVGIGYPYEQYF
TRBJ1-6,TRBV27,CASNAQGKSSYNSPFQF
TRBJ2-3,TRBV12-3/TRBV12-4,CASSFRGGNTDTQYF
TRBJ2-6,TRBV28,CASSSLIESGANVLTF
TRBJ2-1,TRBV5-5,CASSKGLAGGPSFEQFF
TRBJ2-7,TRBV28,CASSNLGQGDEQYF
TRBJ2-5,TRBV7-2,CASSWTTSGRGETQYF
TRBJ1-1,TRBV5-4,CASRGQGRNTEAFF
TRBJ2-5,TRBV7-7,CASSLGAGQETQYF
TRBJ2-1,TRBV7-8,CASSLEASGNEQFF
TRBJ2-1,TRBV14,CASSQDPMGSSGSNEQFF
TRBJ1-5,TRBV7-8,CASSLVEGRDQPQHF
TRBJ1-1,TRBV20-1,CSAPHGAWTGNTEAFF
TRBJ2-1,TRBV20-1,CSAGSRSGGLLNEQFF
TRBJ2-7,TRBV11-2,CASTGPPAPYEQYF
TRBJ2-3,TRBV2,CASSEEDRRITDTQYF